This T cell receptor (beta chain) was found in a study of T cell repertoires in cytomegalovirus infection. In this sample, this clonotype turned up a few times. As yet, its antigen is unknown. TCRdb fed the reads into MiXCR, producing one record per CDR3 protein. This table has around 230,000 distinct CDR3 sequences, around 40% appearing once. Study-level points and caveats: Based on cumulative public TCR beta family frequency, carriers of CMV plus the relevant HLA were identified.

V shed 5 bases, J shed 1 base, and the junction held 12 bases outside the gene matches. The CDR3 has 17 residues. Looked up from germline, CDR1 is SEHNR and CDR2 is FQNEAQ (reference sequence). The sample consisted of CD8+ T cells from cultured PBMCs, taken from culture after CMV antigen stimulation. This clonotype was obtained from a human donor in good health (CMV status not recorded). Some clones in this sample may be carry-over from other donors' samples. The chain couples TRBV7-9 to TRBJ2-3, with 7 bases matching TRBD1. CDR3 DNA sequence: TGTGCCAGCAGCGCTCCTTACAGGGGACACCGCACAGATACGCAGTATTTT. Its protein product is CASSAPYRGHRTDTQYF.